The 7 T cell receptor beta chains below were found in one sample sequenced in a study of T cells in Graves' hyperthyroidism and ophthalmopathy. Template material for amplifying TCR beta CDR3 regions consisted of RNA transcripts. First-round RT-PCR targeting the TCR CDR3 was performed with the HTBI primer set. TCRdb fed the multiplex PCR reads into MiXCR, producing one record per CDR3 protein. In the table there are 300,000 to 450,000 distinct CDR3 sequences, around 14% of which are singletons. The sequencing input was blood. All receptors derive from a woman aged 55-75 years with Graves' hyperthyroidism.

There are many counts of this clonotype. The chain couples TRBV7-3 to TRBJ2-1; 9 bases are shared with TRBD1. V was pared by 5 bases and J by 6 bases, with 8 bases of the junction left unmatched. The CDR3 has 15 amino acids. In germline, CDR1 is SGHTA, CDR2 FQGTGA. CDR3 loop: CASSPRTGEGNEQFF. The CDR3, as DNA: TGTGCCAGCAGCCCCCGGACAGGGGAAGGCAATGAGCAGTTCTTC. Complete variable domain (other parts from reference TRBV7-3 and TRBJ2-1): GAGVSQTPSNKVTEKGKYVELRCDPISGHTALYWYRQSLGQGPEFLIYFQGTGAADDSGLPNDRFFAVRPEGSVSTLKIQRTERGDSAVYLCASSPRTGEGNEQFFGPGTRLTVL.

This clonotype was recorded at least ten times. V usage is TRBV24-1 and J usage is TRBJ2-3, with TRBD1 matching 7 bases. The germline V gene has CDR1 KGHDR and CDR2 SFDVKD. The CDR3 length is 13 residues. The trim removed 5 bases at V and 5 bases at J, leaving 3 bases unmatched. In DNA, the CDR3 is TGTGCCACCAGTGCCAGACAGGGAGATACGCAGTATTTT. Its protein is CATSARQGDTQYF.

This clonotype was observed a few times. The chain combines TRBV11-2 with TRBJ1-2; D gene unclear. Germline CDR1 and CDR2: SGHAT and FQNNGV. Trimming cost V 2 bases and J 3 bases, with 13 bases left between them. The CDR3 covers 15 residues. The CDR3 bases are TGTGCCAGCAGCTTAAGCTCAGCCGGGCACTATGGCTACACCTTC. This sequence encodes CASSLSSAGHYGYTF.

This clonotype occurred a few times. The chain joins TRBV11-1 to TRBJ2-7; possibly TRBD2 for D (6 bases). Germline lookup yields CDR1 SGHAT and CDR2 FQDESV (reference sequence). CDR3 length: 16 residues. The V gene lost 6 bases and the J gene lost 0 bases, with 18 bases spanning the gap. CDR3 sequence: CASRSPLAPSSYEQYF. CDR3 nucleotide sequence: TGTGCCAGCAGAAGTCCTCTAGCGCCAAGCTCCTACGAGCAGTACTTC.

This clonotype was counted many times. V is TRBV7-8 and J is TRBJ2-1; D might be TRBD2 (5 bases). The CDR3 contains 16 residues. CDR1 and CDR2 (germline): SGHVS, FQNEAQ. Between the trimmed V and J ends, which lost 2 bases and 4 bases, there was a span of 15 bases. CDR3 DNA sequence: TGTGCCAGCAGCTTACAGCGGATCCGCCCGTACAATGAGCAGTTCTTC. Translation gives CASSLQRIRPYNEQFF.

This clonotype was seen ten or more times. CDR3 nucleotide sequence: TGTGCCAGCAGTTTACTGGCAGGAAATAGCAATCAGCCCCAGCATTTT. Translating it yields CASSLLAGNSNQPQHF. The chain has TRBV28 and TRBJ1-5; the D is unclear. The CDR3 sequence is 16 residues long. With 2 bases removed from V and 0 bases from J, the gap between germline ends came to 11 bases. Per germline, CDR1 MDHEN and CDR2 SYDVKM.

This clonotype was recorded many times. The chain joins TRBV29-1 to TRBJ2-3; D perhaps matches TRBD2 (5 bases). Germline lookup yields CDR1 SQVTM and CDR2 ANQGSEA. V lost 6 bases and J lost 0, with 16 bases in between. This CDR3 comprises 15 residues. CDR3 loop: CSVTSSSGSTDTQYF. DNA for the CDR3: TGCAGCGTCACCTCCTCAAGCGGAAGCACAGATACGCAGTATTTT.